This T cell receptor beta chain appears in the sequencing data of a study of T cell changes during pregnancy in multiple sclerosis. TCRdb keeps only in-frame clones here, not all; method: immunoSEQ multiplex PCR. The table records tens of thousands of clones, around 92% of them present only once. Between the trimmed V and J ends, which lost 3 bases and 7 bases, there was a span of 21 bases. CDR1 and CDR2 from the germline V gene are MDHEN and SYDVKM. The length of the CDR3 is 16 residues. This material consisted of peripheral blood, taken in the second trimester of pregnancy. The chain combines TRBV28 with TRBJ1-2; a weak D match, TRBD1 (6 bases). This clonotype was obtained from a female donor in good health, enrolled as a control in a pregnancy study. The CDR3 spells CASSLGRGQGYFGYTF. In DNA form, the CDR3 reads TGTGCCAGCAGTTTGGGCCGCGGTCAGGGGTACTTTGGCTACACCTTC.